This T cell receptor (beta chain) was retrieved from a study of shared clonotypes between healthy human individuals. General study results and limits: Naive CD4 clonotypes were shared across a handful of donors at approximately 5.3%. It was anticipated that sequencing depth would influence how many clonotypes donors shared.

Note on this clone: Its antigen is not identified.

The CDR3 consists of 16 residues. Per the germline V gene, CDR1 is MDHEN and CDR2 is SYDVKM. Trimming cost V 5 bases and J 1 base; bases outside gene matches: 10. Naive CD8 cells comprised CD45RO-negative, CCR7-positively selected cells, excluding terminally differentiated effector memory CD45RA+ cells. The input for sorted-subset replicate PCRs was roughly 180 ng DNA, 30,000 or so T cell genomes. TCRdb's table, derived via immunoSEQ multiplex PCR, lists solely in-frame clones and lacks some. In the table there are about 550,000 clones, nearly 97% of which are singletons. Sample: naive CD8+ T cells sorted from blood. This receptor was identified in a woman in her thirties in good health. V is TRBV28 and J is TRBJ2-5, with 7 bases that match TRBD1. The CDR3 loop reads CASSGISGQIQETQYF. The CDR3 region has the DNA TGTGCCAGCAGTGGGATCTCGGGACAGATCCAAGAGACCCAGTACTTC.